This passage covers 19 T cell receptor beta chains from one sample sequenced in a study of blood T cell repertoires in COVID-19. Sequencing was performed with immunoSEQ multiplex PCR; in TCRdb, only in-frame clones are kept and a portion is missing. The table has approximately 200,000 clones, approximately 90% seen once. Sequencing was done on a sample of PBMCs or T cells enriched from blood (not recorded which). These receptors came from a man younger than 35 with acute COVID-19.

The rearrangement uses TRBV19 and TRBJ2-1; 8 bases agree with TRBD1. The CDR3 spans 13 residues. Germline CDR1 and CDR2: LNHDA and SQIVND (reference sequence). V lost 5 bases, J lost 10 bases, and 7 bases stayed unmatched. The CDR3 loop is CASSQSDRAEQFF. The CDR3 bases are TGTGCCAGTAGTCAATCGGACAGGGCCGAGCAGTTCTTC.

This CDR3 is CASSLAGVGTDTQYF. In nucleotides, the CDR3 is TGTGCCAGCAGCTTAGCGGGAGTCGGCACAGATACGCAGTATTTT. The V gene is TRBV7-3, the J gene TRBJ2-3, with 7 bases that match TRBD2. Germline-derived CDR1 and CDR2 are SGHTA and FQGTGA. The CDR3 extends over 15 amino acids. After removal of 2 bases from V and 1 base from J, the junction contained 3 bases not matched to a gene.

The rearrangement uses TRBV20-1 and TRBJ1-1, with a tentative D call TRBD1 (6 bases). V was trimmed by 3 bases and J by 1 base, leaving 9 bases between them. In germline, CDR1 is DFQATT, CDR2 SNEGSKA (reference sequence). The CDR3 contains 13 residues. The CDR3 is CSASGQTNTEAFF. CDR3 DNA sequence: TGCAGTGCTAGTGGACAGACGAACACTGAAGCTTTCTTT.

The rearrangement joins TRBV7-3 to TRBJ2-3; 16 bases agree with TRBD2. This CDR3 region has 16 residues. Losses at the gene ends were 5 bases for V and 4 bases for J; bases not matched to a gene: 3. From germline, CDR1 is SGHTA and CDR2 FQGTGA. CDR3 in amino acids: CASSQGLAGGADTQYF. DNA for the CDR3: TGTGCCAGCAGCCAGGGACTAGCGGGAGGGGCAGATACGCAGTATTTT.

The rearrangement joins TRBV6-1 to TRBJ2-3; D is perhaps TRBD2 (6 bases). This CDR3 region has 15 residues. Trimming pared 1 base from V and 4 bases from J, leaving 12 bases between. Germline V gene lookup returns CDR1 MNHNS and CDR2 SASEGT. In DNA, the CDR3 is TGTGCCAGCAGTGAAGGGACCCCGGGGGCAGATACGCAGTATTTT. Translation gives CASSEGTPGADTQYF.

The chain carries TRBV9 and TRBJ1-1; the D gene is possibly TRBD1 (5 bases). The CDR3 has 16 residues. Germline values: CDR1 SGDLS, CDR2 YYNGEE. With 6 bases removed from V and 7 bases from J, the gap between germline ends came to 25 bases. The CDR3, as DNA: TGTGCCAGCACCCGTTCGTTGGAGAGACAGTACGATGAAGCTTTCTTT. This codes for CASTRSLERQYDEAFF.

The J gene is TRBJ1-2, the V gene TRBV3-1 (or the pseudogene TRBV3-2), with TRBD1 identical over 9 bases. The V and J ends lost 1 base and 8 bases, in that order; junction bases with no gene match: 8. Germline CDR1 is LGHDT and CDR2 is YNNKEL (reference sequence). The CDR3 extends over 15 amino acids. The CDR3 reads CASSQVQGASYGYTF. The DNA of the CDR3 is TGTGCCAGCAGCCAAGTACAGGGGGCTTCATACGGCTACACCTTC.

The chain joins TRBV11-2 to TRBJ2-3; TRBD1 aligns across 9 bases. V dropped 3 bases and J dropped 5; count of bases not matched to a gene: 9. The CDR3 totals 16 residues. From germline, CDR1 is SGHAT and CDR2 FQNNGV. The CDR3 protein is CASSFYPGQGRDTQYF. DNA of the CDR3: TGTGCCAGCAGCTTTTACCCGGGACAGGGTAGAGATACGCAGTATTTT.

This chain uses TRBV29-1 with TRBJ1-1; D unresolved. Germline V gives CDR1 SQVTM, CDR2 ANQGSEA. The ends were cut back, 6 bases at V and 4 bases at J, with 9 bases in the middle. The CDR3 runs 11 residues. CDR3 in DNA: TGCAGCGTCGATCTGAGCACTGAAGCTTTCTTT. It translates to CSVDLSTEAFF.

The V gene is TRBV4-1, the J gene TRBJ1-1, with D uncertain. V was shortened by 1 base and J by 4 bases, with 13 bases between the two germline ends. CDR1 and CDR2 from the germline V gene are MGHRA and YSYEKL. The CDR3 contains 15 residues. The CDR3 DNA reads TGCGCCAGCAGCCAAGCCTCGAACGCGGGCACTGAAGCTTTCTTT. Its translation: CASSQASNAGTEAFF.

The rearrangement links TRBV24-1 to TRBJ1-4, with 7 bases fitting TRBD1. The CDR3 consists of 14 residues. Germline CDR1 and CDR2: KGHDR and SFDVKD. V shed 4 bases and J 7 bases; nucleotides not matched to a gene: 5. The CDR3 sequence is CATSDSTGTEKLFF. For the CDR3, the DNA is TGTGCCACCAGTGACTCGACAGGGACTGAAAAACTGTTTTTT.

This CDR3 reads CAISRDRGLAEAFF. The CDR3 nucleotides are TGTGCCATCAGTCGAGACAGGGGTCTAGCCGAAGCTTTCTTT. This chain connects TRBV10-3 to TRBJ1-1; 8 bases fit TRBD1. V shed 5 bases, J shed 8 bases, and the junction held 10 bases outside the gene matches. Looked up from germline, CDR1 is ENHRY and CDR2 is SYGVKD. The CDR3 has 14 residues.

This chain connects TRBV7-9 to TRBJ2-7; possible D gene TRBD2, 5 bases. V lost 6 bases and J lost 6, with 12 bases in between. The CDR3 totals 12 residues. Germline CDR1 and CDR2: SEHNR and FQNEAQ (reference sequence). The CDR3 protein is CASSLRGSEQYF. The CDR3 nucleotides are TGTGCCAGCAGTTTACGGGGATCCGAGCAGTACTTC.

This clone appeared once. This rearrangement joins TRBV9 to TRBJ2-5; 8 nucleotides agree with TRBD1. J lost 4 bases, V lost 3 bases, and 2 bases had no gene match. The CDR3 has 13 residues. CDR1 SGDLS and CDR2 YYNGEE come from the germline V gene. The CDR3 bases are TGTGCCAGCAGCGGGGACAGGCTAGAGACCCAGTACTTC. Protein: CASSGDRLETQYF.

This chain links TRBV4-2 with TRBJ1-1, with D maybe TRBD1 (6 bases). The germline gives CDR1 LGHNA, CDR2 YNFKEQ. The CDR3 has 15 residues. V was clipped by 1 base and J by 0 bases, with 9 bases between them. The chain's CDR3 is CASSQADRLNTEAFF. In nucleotides, the CDR3 is TGTGCCAGCAGCCAAGCAGACAGGCTGAACACTGAAGCTTTCTTT.

This clone was counted a few times. The chain has TRBV10-2 and TRBJ2-7; perhaps TRBD2 as D (5 bases). This CDR3 has 13 residues. Germline V gene data show CDR1 as WSHSY and CDR2 as SAAADI. Between the trimmed V and J ends, which lost 8 bases and 6 bases, there was a span of 17 bases. The CDR3 bases are TGCGCCAGCCTCTCGAGGGAGTTCACCGAGCAGTACTTC. Protein sequence: CASLSREFTEQYF.

The V call is TRBV19, the J call TRBJ2-1, with TRBD2 identical over 10 bases. Germline V gene data show CDR1 as LNHDA and CDR2 as SQIVND (reference sequence). The CDR3 runs 17 residues. The trim removed 1 base at V and 2 bases at J, leaving 5 bases unmatched. Here the CDR3 reads CASSIGLAGATYNEQFF. As DNA, the CDR3 is TGTGCCAGTAGTATAGGCCTAGCGGGAGCTACCTACAATGAGCAGTTCTTC.

The chain couples TRBV19 to TRBJ2-7; D not certain. CDR3 length: 15 amino acids. Germline CDR1 LNHDA, CDR2 SQIVND (reference sequence). V lost 3 bases and J lost 1, with 13 bases in between. The CDR3 reads CASSISLGGSYEQYF. The CDR3 region has the DNA TGTGCCAGTAGTATTTCTTTAGGCGGATCCTACGAGCAGTACTTC. Based on the CDR3 plus reference TRBV19 and TRBJ2-7, the full variable domain is DGGITQSPKYLFRKEGQNVTLSCEQNLNHDAMYWYRQDPGQGLRLIYYSQIVNDFQKGDIAEGYSVSREKKESFPLTVTSAQKNPTAFYLCASSISLGGSYEQYFGPGTRLTVT.

The chain uses TRBV28 and TRBJ1-5; no firm D call. CDR1 is MDHEN, CDR2 SYDVKM, per germline. V gave up 8 bases and J gave up 0 bases, with 8 bases separating them. The CDR3 has 13 residues. The CDR3 is CASLSSSNQPQHF. The CDR3 DNA follows: TGTGCCAGCTTAAGTAGTAGCAATCAGCCCCAGCATTTT.